This passage covers 6 T cell receptor beta chains from one sample sequenced in a study of CD8+ T cells in alopecia areata. Sequencing relied on a cDNA template that was reverse transcribed from extracted RNA. Sequenced by immunoSEQ multiplex PCR; TCRdb stores in-frame clones only, minus some. The data show 270,000 or so clones, none appearing only once, with roughly 1.2% held by the ten largest. Pooled cells of cutaneous lymph node origin were sorted on CD4, CD8alpha, NKG2D, NKG2ACE and other markers. The sequenced sample consisted of CD4+ T cells sorted from a lymph node. These receptors were obtained from a C3H/HeJ mouse with alopecia areata. Mouse strain MHC haplotype: H2-k.

The table lists this clone with a few counts. Any gene name here is a mouse gene name. The read falls 4 residues short of the CDR3 end, and the missing part is taken from the germline J gene. The J gene is TRBJ2-2, the V gene TRBV13-1, with a tentative D call TRBD1 (5 bases). Germline loops: CDR1 NSHNY, CDR2 SYGAGN. V lost 3 bases and J lost 0, with 12 bases in between. This CDR3 is built from 16 residues. The CDR3 protein is CASSASRQTNTGQLYF. The part of the CDR3 DNA that was read is TGTGCCAGCAGTGCGTCTAGACAGACAAACACCGGG.

Details on this clone: Genes and germline are mouse. The read ends 3 residues shy of where the CDR3 ends; the end is completed using the germline J gene. The chain links TRBV5 to TRBJ1-6; 9 bases map to TRBD1. TRBJ1-6 is given ORF status, its function remaining uncertain. V trimming: 4 bases; J trimming: 0 bases; junction bases outside the gene matches: 4. The length of the CDR3 is 17 residues. Germline V gene lookup returns CDR1 LGHNA and CDR2 YNLKQL (reference sequence). CDR3 bases read: TGTGCCAGCAGCCCCCGGGACAGGGTTTCCTATAATTCGCCC. Translated, it gives CASSPRDRVSYNSP. The complete CDR3 reads CASSPRDRVSYNSPLYF.

This clone showed up just a few times. All gene names here are mouse names. Sequencing ends 4 residues short of the CDR3 end; the germline J gene provides the rest. The chain has TRBV19 and TRBJ2-3, with D maybe TRBD1 (5 bases). Germline CDR1 is FNHDT and CDR2 is SITEND (reference sequence). The CDR3 is made up of 15 amino acids. Trimming left V 2 bases short and J 0 bases short, with 10 bases between. The part of the CDR3 DNA that was read is TGTGCCAGCAGTATTCAGGCAGGGAGTGCAGAA. It translates to CASSIQAGSAE. The CDR3 reads in full as CASSIQAGSAETLYF.

This clone has just a few counts. Here the gene names and germline are mouse. The CDR3 extends 4 residues past the end of the read, so its final part is completed from the germline J gene. J is TRBJ2-1 and V is TRBV1; D not certain. The CDR3 length is 14 residues. Germline CDR1 is NSQYPW and CDR2 is LRSPGD (reference sequence). V was cut by 3 bases and J by 1 base, with 7 bases left in between. CDR3 DNA, as far as it was read: TGCACCTGCAGTGCCGACAAAAACTATGCT. Translating gives CTCSADKNYA. The complete CDR3 reads CTCSADKNYAEQFF.

The table lists this clone with a few counts. The gene names here belong to mouse. The CDR3 end is not reached by the read, which stops 4 residues before it; the germline J gene fills it in. Other DNA sequences of this sample code for an identical CDR3. The chain uses TRBV5 and TRBJ2-5, with a possible D match to TRBD2 (6 bases). The CDR3 is 14 residues long. CDR1 is LGHNA and CDR2 is YNLKQL in the germline V gene (reference sequence). Trimming pared 1 base from V and 1 base from J, leaving 6 bases between. The DNA read from the CDR3 is TGTGCCAGCAGCCAAGGGACTGACCAAGAC. Encoded protein: CASSQGTDQD. The full CDR3 protein reads CASSQGTDQDTQYF.

This clone has ten or more counts. Genes and germline come from the mouse. Read sequence stops 4 residues before the CDR3 end, and the germline J gene provides the missing end. V is TRBV17 and J is TRBJ1-2, with TRBD1 as a possible D gene (5 bases). Germline assignment: CDR1 MNHDT and CDR2 YYDKIL. This CDR3 is built from 14 residues. Trimming shortened V by 3 bases and J by 0 bases, and 8 bases separated the two germline ends. The CDR3 region is CASSRGLANSDYTF. CDR3 DNA, as far as it was read: TGTGCTAGCAGTAGGGGACTGGCAAACTCC.